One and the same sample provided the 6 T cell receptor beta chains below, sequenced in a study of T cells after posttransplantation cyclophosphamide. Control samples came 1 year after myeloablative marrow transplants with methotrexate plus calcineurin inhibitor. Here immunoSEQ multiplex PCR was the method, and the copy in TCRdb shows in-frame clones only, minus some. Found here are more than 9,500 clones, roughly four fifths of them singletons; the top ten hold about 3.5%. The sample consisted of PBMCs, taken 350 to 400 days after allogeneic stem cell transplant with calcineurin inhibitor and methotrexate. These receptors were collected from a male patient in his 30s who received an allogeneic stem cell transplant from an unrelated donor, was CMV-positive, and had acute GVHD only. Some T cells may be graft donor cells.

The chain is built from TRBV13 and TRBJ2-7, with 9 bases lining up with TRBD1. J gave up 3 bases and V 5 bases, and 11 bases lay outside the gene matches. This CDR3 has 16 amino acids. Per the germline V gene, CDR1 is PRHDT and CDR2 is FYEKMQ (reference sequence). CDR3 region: CASSPPLGTGSYEQYF. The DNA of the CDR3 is TGTGCCAGCAGCCCCCCTTTAGGGACAGGGAGCTACGAGCAGTACTTC.

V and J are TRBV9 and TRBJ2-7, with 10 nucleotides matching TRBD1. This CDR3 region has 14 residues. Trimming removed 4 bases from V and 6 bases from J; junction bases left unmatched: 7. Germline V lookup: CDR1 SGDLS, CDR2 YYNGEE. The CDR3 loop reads CASSFRDRGSEQYF. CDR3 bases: TGTGCCAGCAGCTTCCGGGACAGGGGTTCCGAGCAGTACTTC.

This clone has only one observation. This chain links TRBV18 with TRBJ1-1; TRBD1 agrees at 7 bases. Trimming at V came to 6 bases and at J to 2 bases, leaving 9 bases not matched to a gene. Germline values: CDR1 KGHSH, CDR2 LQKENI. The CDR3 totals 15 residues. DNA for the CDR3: TGTGCCAGCTCGCCCGGGACAGAAATCAACACTGAAGCTTTCTTT. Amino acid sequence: CASSPGTEINTEAFF.

The CDR3 sequence: CASSLVGSGGYYEQYF. In nucleotides, the CDR3 is TGTGCCAGCAGCTTAGTAGGCAGCGGGGGATACTACGAGCAGTACTTC. The chain joins TRBV7-2 to TRBJ2-7, with TRBD2 matching over 8 bases. Germline V gene lookup returns CDR1 SGHTA and CDR2 FQGNSA. This CDR3 region has 16 residues. J gave up 3 bases and V 1 base, and 8 bases lay outside the gene matches.

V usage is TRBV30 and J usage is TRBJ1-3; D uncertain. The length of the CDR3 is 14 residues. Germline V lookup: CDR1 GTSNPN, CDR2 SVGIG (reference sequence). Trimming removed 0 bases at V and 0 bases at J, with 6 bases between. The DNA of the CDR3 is TGTGCCTGGAGTGTGCGGATCTCTGGAAACACCATATATTTT. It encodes CAWSVRISGNTIYF.

The CDR3 loop reads CASSELEGGGGYEQYF. The CDR3 DNA is TGTGCCAGCAGTGAACTGGAGGGCGGGGGGGGATACGAGCAGTACTTC. This chain joins TRBV25-1 and TRBJ2-7; 9 positions match TRBD2. There are 16 residues in the CDR3. Germline values: CDR1 MGHDK, CDR2 SYGVNS. With 2 bases clipped from V and 4 bases from J, the junction kept 9 bases outside the gene matches.